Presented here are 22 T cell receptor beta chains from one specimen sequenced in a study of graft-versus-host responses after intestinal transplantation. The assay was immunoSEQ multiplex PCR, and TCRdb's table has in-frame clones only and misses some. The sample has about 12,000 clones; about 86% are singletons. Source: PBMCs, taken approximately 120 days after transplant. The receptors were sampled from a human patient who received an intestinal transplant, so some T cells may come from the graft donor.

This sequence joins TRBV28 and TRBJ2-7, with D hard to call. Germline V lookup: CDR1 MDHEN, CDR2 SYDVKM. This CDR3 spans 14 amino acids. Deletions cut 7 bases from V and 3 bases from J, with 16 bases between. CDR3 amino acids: CASTNPGGYYEQYF. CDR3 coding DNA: TGTGCCAGCACCAACCCTGGCGGCTACTACGAGCAGTACTTC.

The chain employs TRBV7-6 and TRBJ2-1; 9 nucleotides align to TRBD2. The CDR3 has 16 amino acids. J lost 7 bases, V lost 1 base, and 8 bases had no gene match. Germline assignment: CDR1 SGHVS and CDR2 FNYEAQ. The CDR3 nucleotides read TGTGCCAGCAGCTTAGAAGGGACTAGCTTGCCGAATGAGCAGTTCTTC. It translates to CASSLEGTSLPNEQFF.

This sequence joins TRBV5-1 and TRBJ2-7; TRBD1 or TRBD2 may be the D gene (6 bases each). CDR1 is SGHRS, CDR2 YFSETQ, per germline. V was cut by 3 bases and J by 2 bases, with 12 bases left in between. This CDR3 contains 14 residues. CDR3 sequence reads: CASSSLGGPYEQYF. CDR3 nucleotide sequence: TGCGCCAGCAGCTCCCTAGGGGGGCCCTACGAGCAGTACTTC.

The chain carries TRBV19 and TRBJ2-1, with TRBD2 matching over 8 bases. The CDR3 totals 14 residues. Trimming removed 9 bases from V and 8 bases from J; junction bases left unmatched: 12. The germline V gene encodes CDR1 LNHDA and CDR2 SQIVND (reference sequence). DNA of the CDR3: TGTGCCAGCCAATTTACGGGAGGGATATATGAGCAGTTCTTC. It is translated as CASQFTGGIYEQFF.

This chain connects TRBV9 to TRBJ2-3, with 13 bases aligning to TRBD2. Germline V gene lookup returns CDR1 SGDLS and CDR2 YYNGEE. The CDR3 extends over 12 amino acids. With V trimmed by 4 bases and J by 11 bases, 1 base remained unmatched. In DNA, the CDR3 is TGTGCCAGCAGCCGGACTAGCGGGGGGCAGTATTTT. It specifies CASSRTSGGQYF.

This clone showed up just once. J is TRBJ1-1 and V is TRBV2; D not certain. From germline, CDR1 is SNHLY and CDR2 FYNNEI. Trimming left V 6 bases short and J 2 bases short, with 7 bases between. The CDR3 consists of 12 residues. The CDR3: CASRIKNTEAFF. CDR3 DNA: TGTGCCAGCAGAATAAAAAACACTGAAGCTTTCTTT.

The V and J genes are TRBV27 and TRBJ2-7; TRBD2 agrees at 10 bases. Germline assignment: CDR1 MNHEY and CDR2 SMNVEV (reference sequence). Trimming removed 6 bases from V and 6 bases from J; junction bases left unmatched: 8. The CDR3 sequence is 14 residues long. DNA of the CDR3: TGTGCCAGCAGGTCTAGCGGGAGCCACACCGAGCAGTACTTC. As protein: CASRSSGSHTEQYF.

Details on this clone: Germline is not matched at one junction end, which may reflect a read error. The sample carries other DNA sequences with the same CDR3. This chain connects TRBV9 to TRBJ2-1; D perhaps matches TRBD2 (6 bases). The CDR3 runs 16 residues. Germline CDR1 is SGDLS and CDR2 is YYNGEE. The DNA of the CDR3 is TGCGCCAGCAGCGCTCGAGCGGGCCCCCTAGTCAATGAGCAGTTCTTC. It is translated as CASSARAGPLVNEQFF.

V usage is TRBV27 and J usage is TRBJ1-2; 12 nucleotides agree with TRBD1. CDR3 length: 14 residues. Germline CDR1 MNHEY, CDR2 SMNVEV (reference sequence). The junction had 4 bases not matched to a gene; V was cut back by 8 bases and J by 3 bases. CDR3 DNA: TGTGCCAGCGCGGGACAGGGGGCTGACTATGGCTACACCTTC. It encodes CASAGQGADYGYTF.

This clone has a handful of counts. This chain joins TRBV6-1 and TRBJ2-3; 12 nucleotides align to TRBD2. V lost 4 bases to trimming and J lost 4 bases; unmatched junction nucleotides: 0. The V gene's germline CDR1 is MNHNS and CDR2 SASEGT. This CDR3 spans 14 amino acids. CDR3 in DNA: TGTGCCAGCAGTGGACTAGCGGGAGCAGATACGCAGTATTTT. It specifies CASSGLAGADTQYF.

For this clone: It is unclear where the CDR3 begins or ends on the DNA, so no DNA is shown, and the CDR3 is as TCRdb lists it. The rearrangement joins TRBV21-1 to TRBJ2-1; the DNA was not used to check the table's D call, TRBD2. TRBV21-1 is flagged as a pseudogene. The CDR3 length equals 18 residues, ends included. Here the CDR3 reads CASSNGVASGSGSGEQFF.

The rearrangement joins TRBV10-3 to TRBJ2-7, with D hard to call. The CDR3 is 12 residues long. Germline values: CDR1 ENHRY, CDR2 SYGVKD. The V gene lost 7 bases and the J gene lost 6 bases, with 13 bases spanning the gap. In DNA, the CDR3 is TGTGCCATCACCGGTCAAGGATCCGAGCAGTACTTC. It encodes CAITGQGSEQYF.

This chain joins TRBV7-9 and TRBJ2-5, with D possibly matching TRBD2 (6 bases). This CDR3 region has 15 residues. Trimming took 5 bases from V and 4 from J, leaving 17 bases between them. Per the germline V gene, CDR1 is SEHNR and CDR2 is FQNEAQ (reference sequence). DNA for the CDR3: TGTGCCAGCAGCCCGCCCCGGGGGAGAGTAGAGACCCAGTACTTC. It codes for CASSPPRGRVETQYF.

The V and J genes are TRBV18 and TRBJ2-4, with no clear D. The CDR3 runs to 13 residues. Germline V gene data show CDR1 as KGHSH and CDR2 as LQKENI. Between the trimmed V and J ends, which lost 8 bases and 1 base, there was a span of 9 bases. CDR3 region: CASTKEAKNIQYF. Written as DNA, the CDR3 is TGTGCCAGCACAAAGGAGGCCAAAAACATTCAGTACTTC.

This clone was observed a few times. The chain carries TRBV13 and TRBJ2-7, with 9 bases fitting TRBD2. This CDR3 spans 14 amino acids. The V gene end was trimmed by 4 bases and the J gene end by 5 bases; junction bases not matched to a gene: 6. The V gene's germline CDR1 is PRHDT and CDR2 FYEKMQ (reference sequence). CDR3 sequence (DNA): TGTGCCAGCAGCTCTGGTAGCGGGAGAGACGAGCAGTACTTC. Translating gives CASSSGSGRDEQYF.

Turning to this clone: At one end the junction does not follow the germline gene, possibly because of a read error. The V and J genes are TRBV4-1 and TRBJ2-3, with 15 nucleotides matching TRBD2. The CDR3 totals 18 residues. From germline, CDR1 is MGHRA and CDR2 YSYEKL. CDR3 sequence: CASNQGLAGGPSTDTQYF. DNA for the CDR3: TGCGCCAGCAACCAAGGACTAGCGGGGGGGCCTAGCACAGATACGCAGTATTTT.

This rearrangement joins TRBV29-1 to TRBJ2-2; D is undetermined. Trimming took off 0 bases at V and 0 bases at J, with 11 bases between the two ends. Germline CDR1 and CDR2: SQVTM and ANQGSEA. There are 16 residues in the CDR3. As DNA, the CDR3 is TGCAGCGTTGAAGACAGTAGGTTGACGAACACCGGGGAGCTGTTTTTT. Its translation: CSVEDSRLTNTGELFF.

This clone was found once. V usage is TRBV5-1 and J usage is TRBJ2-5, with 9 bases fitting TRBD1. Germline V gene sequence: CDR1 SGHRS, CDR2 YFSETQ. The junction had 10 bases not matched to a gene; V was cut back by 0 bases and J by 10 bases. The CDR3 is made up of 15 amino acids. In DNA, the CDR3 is TGCGCCAGCAGCTTGGATGCCGGGACAGGGTCCCGCCAGTACTTC. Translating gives CASSLDAGTGSRQYF.

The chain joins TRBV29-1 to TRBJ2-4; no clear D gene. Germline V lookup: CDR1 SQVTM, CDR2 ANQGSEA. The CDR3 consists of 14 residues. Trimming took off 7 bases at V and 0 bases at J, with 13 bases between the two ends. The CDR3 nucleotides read TGCAGCGCCACTGGGTTCCTAGCCAAAAACATTCAGTACTTC. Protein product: CSATGFLAKNIQYF.

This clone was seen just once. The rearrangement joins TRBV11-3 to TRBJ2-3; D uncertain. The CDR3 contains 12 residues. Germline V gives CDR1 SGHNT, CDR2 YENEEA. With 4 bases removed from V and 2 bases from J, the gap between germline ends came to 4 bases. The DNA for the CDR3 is TGTGCCAGCAGCTCGCACACAGATACGCAGTATTTT. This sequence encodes CASSSHTDTQYF.

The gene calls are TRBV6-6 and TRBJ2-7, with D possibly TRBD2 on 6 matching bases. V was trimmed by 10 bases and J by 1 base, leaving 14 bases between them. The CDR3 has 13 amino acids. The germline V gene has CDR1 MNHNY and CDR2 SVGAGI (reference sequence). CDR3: CANSAGLSYEQYF. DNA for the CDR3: TGTGCCAACAGCGCGGGGCTATCCTACGAGCAGTACTTC.

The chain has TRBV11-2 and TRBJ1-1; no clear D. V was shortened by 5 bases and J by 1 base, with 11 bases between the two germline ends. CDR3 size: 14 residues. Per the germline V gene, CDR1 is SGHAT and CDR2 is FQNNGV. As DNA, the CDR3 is TGTGCCAGCAGCGCGCATGGGCGGAACACTGAAGCTTTCTTT. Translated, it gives CASSAHGRNTEAFF.